These 8 T cell receptor beta chains came from one sample sequenced in a study of T-cell memory formation after mild COVID-19. TCRdb ran MiXCR on the 5' RACE reads and lists one entry per CDR3 protein. The sample has around 140,000 distinct CDR3 sequences, 6% seen once. The specimen sequenced was PBMCs or a T cell subset sorted from them (not recorded which). The receptors stem from an adult woman who had mild COVID-19 (a few samples of this study predate the infection). Cell type and time point are not known.

This clonotype was seen ten or more times. V is TRBV5-1 and J is TRBJ2-1, with D possibly being TRBD1 or TRBD2 (6 bases each). Germline CDR1 reads SGHRS; CDR2 reads YFSETQ. V shed 4 bases and J shed 2 bases, with 25 bases lying between them. The CDR3 is 19 residues long. The CDR3 DNA sequence: TGCGCCAGCAGCCTTCCGCTCGAACAGGGAGGTGCCGCCTACAATGAGCAGTTCTTC. It codes for CASSLPLEQGGAAYNEQFF.

V usage is TRBV4-2 and J usage is TRBJ2-4, with a weak D call TRBD2 (6 bases). The V and J ends lost 0 bases and 4 bases respectively, with 7 bases between them. Germline V CDR1 and CDR2: LGHNA, YNFKEQ. This CDR3 is 14 amino acids long. CDR3 region: CASSQDGGKNIQYF. DNA of the CDR3: TGTGCCAGCAGCCAAGATGGGGGGAAAAACATTCAGTACTTC.

This clonotype was seen repeatedly, ten times or more. This rearrangement joins TRBV5-4 to TRBJ2-7, with TRBD1 matching 10 bases. Trimming took 4 bases from V and 1 from J; bases not matched to a gene: 2. The CDR3 sequence is 14 residues long. Germline V gene lookup returns CDR1 SGHNT and CDR2 YYREEE (reference sequence). CDR3 loop: CASSRDRGSYEQYF. CDR3 DNA sequence: TGTGCCAGCAGCCGGGACAGGGGTTCCTACGAGCAGTACTTC.

This clonotype appeared a few times. At one boundary the junction diverges from the germline segment, which might be a read error. The gene calls are TRBV7-3 and TRBJ2-3; D possibly corresponds to TRBD1 (7 bases). CDR1 and CDR2 from the germline V gene are SGHTA and FQGTGA. This CDR3 is built from 18 residues. CDR3 region: CAISLTSGGGGSTDTQYF. The CDR3 coding sequence is TGTGCCATCAGCTTAACGTCAGGAGGGGGCGGTAGCACAGATACGCAGTATTTT.

This clonotype was seen ten or more times. V gene TRBV30 combines with J gene TRBJ1-1, with D unresolved. The CDR3 runs 13 residues. Trimming pared 3 bases from V and 0 bases from J, leaving 8 bases between. Germline loops: CDR1 GTSNPN, CDR2 SVGIG (reference sequence). CDR3 protein: CAWRRFMNTEAFF. Here the CDR3 DNA reads TGTGCCTGGAGGCGATTCATGAACACTGAAGCTTTCTTT.

This clonotype came up a few times. This rearrangement joins TRBV12-3 or TRBV12-4 to TRBJ1-4; 7 bases fit TRBD1. The CDR3 runs to 14 residues. V lost 1 base, J lost 7 bases, and 3 bases stayed unmatched. CDR3 sequence (DNA): TGTGCCAGCAGTTTAGAAGGGGGCCGTGAAAAACTGTTTTTT. This encodes CASSLEGGREKLFF.

V usage is TRBV3-1 and J usage is TRBJ2-2, with TRBD2 identical over 14 bases. CDR3 length equals 18 residues. With 0 bases clipped from V and 4 bases from J, the junction kept 4 bases outside the gene matches. The germline V gene has CDR1 LGHDT and CDR2 YNNKEL (reference sequence). CDR3 DNA: TGTGCCAGCAGCCAAGATTTGGGGACTAGCGGGAGCACCGGGGAGCTGTTTTTT. Translated, it gives CASSQDLGTSGSTGELFF.

This clonotype was seen ten or more times. The rearrangement links TRBV7-6 to TRBJ1-1; D ambiguous. The CDR3 covers 14 residues. Germline V lookup: CDR1 SGHVS, CDR2 FNYEAQ. V was trimmed by 5 bases and J by 5 bases, leaving 15 bases between them. The CDR3 coding sequence is TGTGCCAGCAGCCAAATGACATCGGGGACTGAAGCTTTCTTT. Its protein is CASSQMTSGTEAFF.